A selection of T cell receptor beta chains follows, all from one sample in a study of blood T cell repertoires in COVID-19. The protocol was immunoSEQ multiplex PCR, while the TCRdb copy is restricted to in-frame clones and leaves out a portion. The table records 110,000 to 150,000 clones, more than 70% of them present only once. Sequenced sample: peripheral blood. Receptor source: a woman between 55 and 75 years old with acute or convalescent COVID-19. The CDR3 runs from the conserved cysteine through the conserved F or W. D genes are given only for firm matches. The size field is filled for only some rows; it gives once, few, many or a size class.

v_call,j_call,clone_size,d_call,cdr3_nt,cdr3_aa
TRBV7-6,TRBJ2-5,NA,TRBD2,TGTGCCAGCAGCTTGGGAGCGGGGGAGACCCAGTACTTC,CASSLGAGETQYF
TRBV10-1,TRBJ2-7,few,NA,TGCGCCAGCAGTGGAGGTTACGAGCAGTACTTC,CASSGGYEQYF
TRBV11-3,TRBJ2-2,NA,TRBD1,TGTGCCAGCAGCTTGCGCCTACCGGGACAGGGTCGCACCGGGGAGCTGTTTTTT,CASSLRLPGQGRTGELFF
TRBV7-2,TRBJ2-5,NA,NA,TGTGCCAGCAGCTTCCGGCAGGCCACCGAGACCCAGTACTTC,CASSFRQATETQYF
TRBV5-8,TRBJ1-4,once,NA,TGTGCCAGCAGCTTGGTGTCAGGGGCGGATGAAAAACTGTTTTTT,CASSLVSGADEKLFF
TRBV6-1,TRBJ1-6,NA,NA,TGTGCCAGCAGTGAATCCGGGGTCAATAATTCACCCCTCCACTTT,CASSESGVNNSPLHF
TRBV5-1,TRBJ1-2,NA,NA,TGCGCCAGCAGCACAGGCGACACTAACTATGGCTACACCTTC,CASSTGDTNYGYTF
TRBV6-1,TRBJ2-3,NA,TRBD2,TGTGCCAGCAGTGAAGGACTAGCGGGGGGGCCCACAGATACGCAGTATTTT,CASSEGLAGGPTDTQYF
TRBV4-3,TRBJ2-7,NA,TRBD1,TGCGCCAGCAGCCAAGCCGGACAGGGGGCCCACGAGCAGTACTTC,CASSQAGQGAHEQYF
TRBV5-4,TRBJ2-5,NA,NA,TGTGCCAGCAGCTTGGGACTAATGGAGTTCCAAGAGACCCAGTACTTC,CASSLGLMEFQETQYF
TRBV3-1/TRBV3-2,TRBJ2-7,NA,TRBD2,TGTGCAGCTAGCGGGGGGGTTAGCTCCTACGAGCAGTACTTC,CAASGGVSSYEQYF
TRBV7-9,TRBJ1-2,many,NA,TGTGCCAGCAACGCCGGGACACAGAGGGGCTACACCTTC,CASNAGTQRGYTF
TRBV14,TRBJ1-6,NA,TRBD1,TGTGCCAGCAGCCAAGCCCCAGGGGGTAATTCACCCCTCCACTTT,CASSQAPGGNSPLHF
TRBV9,TRBJ1-3,NA,NA,TGTGCCAGCAGCGATCAGTCCAGGGGCTCTGGAAACACCATATATTTT,CASSDQSRGSGNTIYF
TRBV28,TRBJ2-7,few,NA,TGTGCCAGCAGCCTAAGCCGGGGGGCGGTATACGAGCAGTACTTC,CASSLSRGAVYEQYF
TRBV29-1,TRBJ2-1,NA,TRBD1,TGCAGCGCCTTGACAGGGTCCTCCTACAATGAGCAGTTCTTC,CSALTGSSYNEQFF
TRBV5-4,TRBJ2-5,NA,TRBD2,TGTGCCAGCACCTGGACTAGCGGGGGCCCCGGGGAGACCCAGTACTTC,CASTWTSGGPGETQYF